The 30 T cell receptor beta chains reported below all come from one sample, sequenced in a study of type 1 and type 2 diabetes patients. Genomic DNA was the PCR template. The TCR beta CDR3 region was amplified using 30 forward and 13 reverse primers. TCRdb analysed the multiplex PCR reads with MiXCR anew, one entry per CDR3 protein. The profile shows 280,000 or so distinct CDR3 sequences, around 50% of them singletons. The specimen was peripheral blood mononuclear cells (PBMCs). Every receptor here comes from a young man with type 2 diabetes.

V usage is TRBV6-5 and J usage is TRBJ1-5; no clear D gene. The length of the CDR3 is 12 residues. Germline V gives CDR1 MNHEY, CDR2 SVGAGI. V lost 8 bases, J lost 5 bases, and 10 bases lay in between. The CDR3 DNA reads TGTGCCAGCGGGCCGGGGTATCAGCCCCAGCATTTT. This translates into CASGPGYQPQHF.

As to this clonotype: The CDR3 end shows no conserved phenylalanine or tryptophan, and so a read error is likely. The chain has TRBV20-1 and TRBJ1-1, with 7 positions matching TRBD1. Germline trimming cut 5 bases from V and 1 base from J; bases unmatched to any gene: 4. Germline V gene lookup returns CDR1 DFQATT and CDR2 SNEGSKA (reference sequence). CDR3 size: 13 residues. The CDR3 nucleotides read TGCAGTGCTTACAGGGGATCGAACACTGAAGCTTTCCTT. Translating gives CSAYRGSNTEAFL.

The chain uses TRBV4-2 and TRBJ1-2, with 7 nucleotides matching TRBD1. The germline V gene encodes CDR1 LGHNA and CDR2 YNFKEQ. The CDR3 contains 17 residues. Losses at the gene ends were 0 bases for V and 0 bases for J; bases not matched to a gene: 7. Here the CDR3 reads CASSQDRGGTANYGYTF. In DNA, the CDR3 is TGTGCCAGCAGCCAAGATCGCGGGGGGACAGCTAACTATGGCTACACCTTC.

The CDR3 nucleotides read TGCGCCAGCAGCCAAGCGGGCCCCGGCGATAGCTCCTATAATTCACCCCTCCACTTT. It yields the protein CASSQAGPGDSSYNSPLHF. V gene TRBV4-1 combines with J gene TRBJ1-6; no firm D call. Trimming removed 1 base at V and 0 bases at J, with 16 bases between. CDR1 is MGHRA, CDR2 YSYEKL, per germline. CDR3 length: 19 residues.

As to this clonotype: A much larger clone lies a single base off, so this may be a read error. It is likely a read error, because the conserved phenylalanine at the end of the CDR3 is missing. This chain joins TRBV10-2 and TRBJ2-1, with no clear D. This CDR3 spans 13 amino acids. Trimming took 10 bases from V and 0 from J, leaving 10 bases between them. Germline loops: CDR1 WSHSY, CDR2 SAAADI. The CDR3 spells CAIRLSSYNEQFL. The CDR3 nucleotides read TGCGCCATCCGACTGAGCTCCTACAATGAGCAGTTCTTA.

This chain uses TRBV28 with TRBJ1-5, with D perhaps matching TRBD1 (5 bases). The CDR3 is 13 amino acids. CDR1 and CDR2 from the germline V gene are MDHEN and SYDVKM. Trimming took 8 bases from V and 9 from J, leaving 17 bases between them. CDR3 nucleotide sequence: TGTGCCAGCGGGACGGTGTGGTATCGGCCCCAGCATTTT. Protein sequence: CASGTVWYRPQHF.

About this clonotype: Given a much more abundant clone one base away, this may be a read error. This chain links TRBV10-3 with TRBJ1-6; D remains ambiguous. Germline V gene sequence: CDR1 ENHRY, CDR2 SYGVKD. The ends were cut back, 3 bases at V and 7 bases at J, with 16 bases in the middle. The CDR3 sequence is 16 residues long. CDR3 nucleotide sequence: TGTGCCATCAGTGAACTCCTAGGCTTCCTGAATTCACCCCTCCACTTT. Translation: CAISELLGFLNSPLHF.

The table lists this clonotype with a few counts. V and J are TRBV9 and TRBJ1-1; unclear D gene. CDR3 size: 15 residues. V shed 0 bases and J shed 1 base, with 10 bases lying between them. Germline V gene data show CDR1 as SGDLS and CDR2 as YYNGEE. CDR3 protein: CASSVETTTNTEAFF. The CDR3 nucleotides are TGTGCCAGCAGCGTAGAGACAACCACGAACACTGAAGCTTTCTTT.

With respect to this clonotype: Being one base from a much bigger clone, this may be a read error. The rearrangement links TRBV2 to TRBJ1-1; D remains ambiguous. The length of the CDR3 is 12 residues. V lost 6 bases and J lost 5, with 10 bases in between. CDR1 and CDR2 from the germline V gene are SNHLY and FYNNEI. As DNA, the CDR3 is TGTGCCAGCAGCGTCCCGGGTACTGAAGCTTTCTTT. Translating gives CASSVPGTEAFF.

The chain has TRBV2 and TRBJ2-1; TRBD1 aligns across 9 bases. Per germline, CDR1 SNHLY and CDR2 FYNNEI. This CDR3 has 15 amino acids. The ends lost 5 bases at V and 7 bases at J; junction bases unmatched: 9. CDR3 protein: CASSPPGTGRNEQFF. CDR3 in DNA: TGTGCCAGCAGTCCCCCTGGGACAGGGCGGAATGAGCAGTTCTTC.

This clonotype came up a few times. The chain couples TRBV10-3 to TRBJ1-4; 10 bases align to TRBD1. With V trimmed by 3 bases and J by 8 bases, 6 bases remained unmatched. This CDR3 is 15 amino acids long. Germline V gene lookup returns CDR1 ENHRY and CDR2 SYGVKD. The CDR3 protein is CAISDPDRGREKLFF. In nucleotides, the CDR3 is TGTGCCATCAGTGACCCAGACAGGGGGCGGGAAAAACTGTTTTTT.

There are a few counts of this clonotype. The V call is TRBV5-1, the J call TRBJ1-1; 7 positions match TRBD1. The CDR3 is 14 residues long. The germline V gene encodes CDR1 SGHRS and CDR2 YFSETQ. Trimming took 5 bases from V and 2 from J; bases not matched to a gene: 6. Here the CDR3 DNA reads TGCGCCAGCAGTAGGAGGACAGGAAACACTGAAGCTTTCTTT. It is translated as CASSRRTGNTEAFF.

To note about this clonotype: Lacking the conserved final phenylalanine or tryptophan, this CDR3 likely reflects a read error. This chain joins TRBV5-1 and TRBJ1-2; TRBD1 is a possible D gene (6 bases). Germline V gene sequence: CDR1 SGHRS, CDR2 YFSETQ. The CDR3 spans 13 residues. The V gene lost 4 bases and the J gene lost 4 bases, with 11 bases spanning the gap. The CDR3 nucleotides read TGCGCCAGCAGCCCGGACAGCGTCTATGGCTACACCCTC. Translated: CASSPDSVYGYTL.

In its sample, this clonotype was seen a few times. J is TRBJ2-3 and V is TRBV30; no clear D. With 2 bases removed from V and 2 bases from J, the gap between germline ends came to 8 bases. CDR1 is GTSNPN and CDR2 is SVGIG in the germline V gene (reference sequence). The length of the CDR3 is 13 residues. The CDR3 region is CAWSLIYTDTQYF. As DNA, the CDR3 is TGTGCCTGGAGTCTTATATACACAGATACGCAGTATTTT.

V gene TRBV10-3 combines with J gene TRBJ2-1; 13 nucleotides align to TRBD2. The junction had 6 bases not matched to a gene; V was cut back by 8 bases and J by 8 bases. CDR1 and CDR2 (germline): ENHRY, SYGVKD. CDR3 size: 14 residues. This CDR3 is CAIQTSGGTDEQFF. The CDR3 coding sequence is TGTGCCATCCAGACTAGCGGGGGGACAGATGAGCAGTTCTTC.

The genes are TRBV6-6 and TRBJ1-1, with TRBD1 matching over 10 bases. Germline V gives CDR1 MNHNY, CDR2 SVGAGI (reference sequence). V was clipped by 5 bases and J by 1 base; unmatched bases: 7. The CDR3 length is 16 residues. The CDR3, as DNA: TGTGCCAGCAGTGTGGGACAGGGGCTACCGAACACTGAAGCTTTCTTT. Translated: CASSVGQGLPNTEAFF.

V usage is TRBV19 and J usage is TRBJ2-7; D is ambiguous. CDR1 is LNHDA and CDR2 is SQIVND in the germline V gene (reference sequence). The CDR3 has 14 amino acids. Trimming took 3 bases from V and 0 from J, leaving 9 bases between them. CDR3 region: CASSISTSSYEQYF. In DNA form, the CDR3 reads TGTGCCAGTAGTATTTCGACGAGCTCCTACGAGCAGTACTTC.

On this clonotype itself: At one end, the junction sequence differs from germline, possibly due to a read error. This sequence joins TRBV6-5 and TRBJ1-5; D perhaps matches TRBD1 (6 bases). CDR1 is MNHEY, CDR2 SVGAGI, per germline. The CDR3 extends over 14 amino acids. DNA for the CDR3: TGTGCCGGCAGTTACGTACAGGGAATGGAGCCCCAGCATTTT. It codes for CAGSYVQGMEPQHF.

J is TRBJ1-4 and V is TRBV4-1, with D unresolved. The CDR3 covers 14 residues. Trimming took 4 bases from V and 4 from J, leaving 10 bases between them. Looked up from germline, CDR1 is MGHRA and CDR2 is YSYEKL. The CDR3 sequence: CASSPLEGNEKLFF. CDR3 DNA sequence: TGCGCCAGCAGCCCGCTAGAGGGTAATGAAAAACTGTTTTTT.

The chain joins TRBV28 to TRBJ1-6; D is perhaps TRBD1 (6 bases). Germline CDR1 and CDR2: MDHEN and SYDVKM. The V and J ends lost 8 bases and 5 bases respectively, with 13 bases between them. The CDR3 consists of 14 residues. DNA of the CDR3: TGTGCCAGCTCGACACAGGGTCATAATTCACCCCTCCACTTT. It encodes CASSTQGHNSPLHF. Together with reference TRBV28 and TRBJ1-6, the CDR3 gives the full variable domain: DVKVTQSSRYLVKRTGEKVFLECVQDMDHENMFWYRQDPGLGLRLIYFSYDVKMKEKGDIPEGYSVSREKKERFSLILESASTNQTSMYLCASSTQGHNSPLHFGNGTRLTVT.

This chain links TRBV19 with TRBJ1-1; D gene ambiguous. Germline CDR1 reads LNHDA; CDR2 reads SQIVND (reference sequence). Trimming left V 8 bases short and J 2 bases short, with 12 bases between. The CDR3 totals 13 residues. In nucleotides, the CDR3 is TGTGCCAGTTTGGACGGAGTCAACACTGAAGCTTTCTTT. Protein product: CASLDGVNTEAFF.

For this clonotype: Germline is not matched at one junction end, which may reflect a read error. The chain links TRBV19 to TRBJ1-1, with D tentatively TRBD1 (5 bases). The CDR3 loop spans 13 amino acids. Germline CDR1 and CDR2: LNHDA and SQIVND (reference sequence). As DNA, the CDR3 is TGTGCTAGTAGTCTCTCGGGGCACACTGAAGCTTTCTTT. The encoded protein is CASSLSGHTEAFF.

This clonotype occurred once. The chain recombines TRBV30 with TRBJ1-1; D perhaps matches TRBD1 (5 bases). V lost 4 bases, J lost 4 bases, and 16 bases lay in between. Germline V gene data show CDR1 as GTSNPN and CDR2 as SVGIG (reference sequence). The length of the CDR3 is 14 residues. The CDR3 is CAWKDRWGSTEAFF. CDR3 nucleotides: TGTGCCTGGAAAGATCGCTGGGGGAGCACTGAAGCTTTCTTT.

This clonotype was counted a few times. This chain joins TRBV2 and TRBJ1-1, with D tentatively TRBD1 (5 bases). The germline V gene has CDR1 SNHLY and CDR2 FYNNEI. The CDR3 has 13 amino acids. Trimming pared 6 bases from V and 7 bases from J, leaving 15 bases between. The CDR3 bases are TGTGCCAGCAGCGCAGGGTTCCCTCTTGAAGCTTTCTTT. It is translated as CASSAGFPLEAFF.

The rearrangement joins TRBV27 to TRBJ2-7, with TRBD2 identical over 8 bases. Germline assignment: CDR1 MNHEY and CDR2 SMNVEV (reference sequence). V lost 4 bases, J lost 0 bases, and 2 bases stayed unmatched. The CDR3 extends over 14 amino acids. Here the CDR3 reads CASSSGTSSYEQYF. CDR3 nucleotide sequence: TGTGCCAGCAGTTCCGGGACTAGCTCCTACGAGCAGTACTTC.

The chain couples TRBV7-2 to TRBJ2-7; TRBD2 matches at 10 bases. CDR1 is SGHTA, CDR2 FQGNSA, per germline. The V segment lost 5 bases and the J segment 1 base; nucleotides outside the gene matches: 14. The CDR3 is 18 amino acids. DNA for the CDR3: TGTGCCAGCAGCGAGTTGGGCTTTCTAGCGGGAGATTCCTACGAGCAGTACTTC. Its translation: CASSELGFLAGDSYEQYF.

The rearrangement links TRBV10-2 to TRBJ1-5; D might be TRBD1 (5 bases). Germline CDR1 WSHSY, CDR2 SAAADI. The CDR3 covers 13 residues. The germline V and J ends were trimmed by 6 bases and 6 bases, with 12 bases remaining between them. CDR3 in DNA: TGCGCCAGCAGCCCCGGGGGGAGTCAGCCCCAGCATTTT. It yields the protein CASSPGGSQPQHF.

In DNA, the CDR3 is TGTGCCACCAGCAGTAGGAGGGGGGGCACTGAAGCTTTCTTT. Protein product: CATSSRRGGTEAFF. The gene calls are TRBV15 and TRBJ1-1; D is possibly TRBD1 (6 bases). Trimming left V 3 bases short and J 4 bases short, with 12 bases between. The length of the CDR3 is 14 residues. Per germline, CDR1 LNHNV and CDR2 YYDKDF (reference sequence).

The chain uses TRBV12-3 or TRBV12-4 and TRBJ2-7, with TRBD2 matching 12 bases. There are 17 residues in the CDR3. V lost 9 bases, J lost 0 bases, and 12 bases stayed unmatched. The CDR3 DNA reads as TGTGCCAGTAGTATGTCCGGACTAGCGGGGACCTCCTACGAGCAGTACTTC. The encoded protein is CASSMSGLAGTSYEQYF.

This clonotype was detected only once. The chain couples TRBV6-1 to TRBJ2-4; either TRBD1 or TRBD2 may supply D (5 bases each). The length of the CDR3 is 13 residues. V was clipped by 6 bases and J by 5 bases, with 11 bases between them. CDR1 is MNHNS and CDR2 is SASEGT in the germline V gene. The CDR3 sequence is CASRAGAQNIQYF. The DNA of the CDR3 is TGTGCCAGCAGAGCCGGGGCCCAAAACATTCAGTACTTC.